Sequencing of this T cell receptor (beta chain) was carried out in a study of graft-versus-host responses after intestinal transplantation. Overall study: Anti-thymocyte globulin was used for induction in all recipients, who then took tacrolimus and steroids for approximately 3 years. General observations from the study: Allografts carried high graft-versus-host to host-versus-graft clonal ratios in patients having graft-donor T cell macrochimerism.

Sequencing used immunoSEQ multiplex PCR; TCRdb keeps in-frame clones, though not all of them. The sample has 100,000 to 140,000 clones; 87% are singletons. About this clone: Its antigen is undetermined.

Germline V gene sequence: CDR1 ENHRY, CDR2 SYGVKD. The V and J ends lost 0 bases and 3 bases respectively, with 3 bases between them. This CDR3 is built from 13 residues. The TCR comes from a human donor who was the organ donor for an intestinal transplant. This sequence joins TRBV10-3 and TRBJ1-5; no definite D call. This specimen was unstimulated CD4+ T cells sorted from spleen or lymph node cells, taken before transplant. CDR3 residues: CAISESNNQPQHF. DNA of the CDR3: TGTGCCATCAGTGAGTCAAACAATCAGCCCCAGCATTTT.